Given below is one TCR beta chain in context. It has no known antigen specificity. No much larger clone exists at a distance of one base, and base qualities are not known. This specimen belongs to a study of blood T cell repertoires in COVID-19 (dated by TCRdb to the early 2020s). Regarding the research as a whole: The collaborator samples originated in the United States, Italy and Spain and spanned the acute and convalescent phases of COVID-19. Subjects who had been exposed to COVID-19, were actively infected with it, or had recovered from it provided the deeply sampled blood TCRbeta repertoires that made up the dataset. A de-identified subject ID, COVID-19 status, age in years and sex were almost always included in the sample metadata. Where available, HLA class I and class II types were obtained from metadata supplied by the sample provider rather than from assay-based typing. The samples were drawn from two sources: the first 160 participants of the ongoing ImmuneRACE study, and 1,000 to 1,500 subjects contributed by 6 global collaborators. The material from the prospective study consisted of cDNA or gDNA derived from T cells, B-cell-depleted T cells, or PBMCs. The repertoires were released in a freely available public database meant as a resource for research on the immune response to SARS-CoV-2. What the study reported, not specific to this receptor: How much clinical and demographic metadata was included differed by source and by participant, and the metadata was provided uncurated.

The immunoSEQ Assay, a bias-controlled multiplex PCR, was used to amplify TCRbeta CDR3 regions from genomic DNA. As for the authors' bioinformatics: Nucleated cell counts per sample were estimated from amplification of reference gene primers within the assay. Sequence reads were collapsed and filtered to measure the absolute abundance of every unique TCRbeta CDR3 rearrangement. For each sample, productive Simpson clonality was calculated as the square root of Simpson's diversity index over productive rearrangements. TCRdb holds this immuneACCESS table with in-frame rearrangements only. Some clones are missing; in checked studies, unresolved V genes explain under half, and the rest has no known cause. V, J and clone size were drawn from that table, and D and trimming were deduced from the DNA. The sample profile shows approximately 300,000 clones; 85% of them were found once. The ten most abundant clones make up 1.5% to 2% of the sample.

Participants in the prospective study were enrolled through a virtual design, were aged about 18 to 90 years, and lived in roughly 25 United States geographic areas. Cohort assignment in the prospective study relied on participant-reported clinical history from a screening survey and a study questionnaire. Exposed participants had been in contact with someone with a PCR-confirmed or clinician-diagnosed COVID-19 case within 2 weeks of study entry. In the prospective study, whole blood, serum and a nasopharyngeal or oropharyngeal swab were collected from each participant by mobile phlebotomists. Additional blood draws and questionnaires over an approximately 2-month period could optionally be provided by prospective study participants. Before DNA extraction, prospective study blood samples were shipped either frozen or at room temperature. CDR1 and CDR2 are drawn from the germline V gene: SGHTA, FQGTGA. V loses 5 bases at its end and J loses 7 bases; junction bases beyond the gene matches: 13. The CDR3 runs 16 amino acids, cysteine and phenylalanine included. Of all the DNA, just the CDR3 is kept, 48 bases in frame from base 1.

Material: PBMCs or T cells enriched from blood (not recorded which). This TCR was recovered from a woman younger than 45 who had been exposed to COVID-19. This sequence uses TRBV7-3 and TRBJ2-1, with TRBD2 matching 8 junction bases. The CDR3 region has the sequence CASSPIAGTQLNEQFF. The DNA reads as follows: TGTGCCAGCAGCCCGATAGCGGGGACACAATTGAATGAGCAGTTCTTC.